The clone carrying this T cell receptor (beta chain) is deemed medium-sized. These data belong to a study of graft-versus-host responses after intestinal transplantation. Produced via immunoSEQ multiplex PCR; TCRdb's table is partial and in-frame only. The data contain thousands of clones, 20% to 25% of them singletons. CD3+CD4+ and CD3+CD8+ responders that were proliferating and CFSE-low were sorted post-reaction. CDR3 size: 15 residues. Study-level findings and limits: Elevated graft-versus-host to host-versus-graft clonal ratios in allografts were recorded for patients with graft-donor T cell macrochimerism.

The material sequenced was alloreactive CD4+ T cells from a mixed lymphocyte reaction culture, taken before transplantation. Indicated subset: CFSE-low proliferating T cells sorted from roughly six-day pre-transplant mixed lymphocyte reaction (GvH or HvG direction). This TCR was sampled from a human patient who was an organ donor for intestinal transplantation. This chain connects TRBV21-1 to TRBJ1-3. TRBV21-1 counts as a pseudogene. The CDR3 DNA reads as TGTGCCAGCAGCAAACCGTCGAGCTCTGGAAACACCATATATTTT. It yields the protein CASSKPSSSGNTIYF.